The 17 T cell receptor beta chains listed next were all sequenced from one sample in a study of response to subunit inactivated influenza vaccine. A single record per CDR3 protein comes from TCRdb applying MiXCR to the RT-PCR reads. The sample gives hundreds of thousands of distinct CDR3 sequences, under 9% of which show up once; 10% to 15% is in the top ten. The specimen comprised PBMCs from blood, sampled less than 30 months after vaccination. The receptors were sampled from a man between 45 and 75 years old who received an inactivated influenza vaccine.

In this sample, this clonotype turned up many times. V is TRBV10-3 and J is TRBJ2-2; 9 bases match TRBD2. CDR1 is ENHRY and CDR2 is SYGVKD in the germline V gene. This CDR3 is built from 16 residues. With 3 bases clipped from V and 0 bases from J, the junction kept 2 bases outside the gene matches. For the CDR3, the DNA is TGTGCCATCAGTGACCGGACTAGCGCGAACACCGGGGAGCTGTTTTTT. It translates to CAISDRTSANTGELFF.

The CDR3 loop is CASSQGQGVGEQYF. The DNA for the CDR3 is TGTGCCAGCAGCCAGGGACAGGGGGTTGGCGAGCAGTACTTC. The chain has TRBV3-1 and TRBJ2-7, with 11 bases lining up with TRBD1. The CDR3 spans 14 residues. Trimming removed 3 bases from V and 6 bases from J; junction bases left unmatched: 4. Germline V gives CDR1 LGHDT, CDR2 YNNKEL (reference sequence).

The chain links TRBV4-1 to TRBJ1-2, with D unresolved. The CDR3 runs 13 residues. The germline gives CDR1 MGHRA, CDR2 YSYEKL. V was cut by 5 bases and J by 7 bases, with 14 bases left in between. The CDR3 bases are TGCGCCAGCAGCTCCAGCCGAACGGCTGGCTACACCTTC. Its translation is CASSSSRTAGYTF.

This clonotype was found many times. This chain connects TRBV5-5 to TRBJ2-7; D is possibly TRBD1 (6 bases). V was trimmed by 3 bases and J by 5 bases, leaving 9 bases between them. The germline CDR1 and CDR2 sequences are SGHKS and YYEKEE (reference sequence). The CDR3 is 12 amino acids. The chain's CDR3 is CASSSQGNEQYF. CDR3 nucleotide sequence: TGTGCCAGCAGCTCCCAGGGGAACGAGCAGTACTTC.

The chain combines TRBV29-1 with TRBJ1-1; a possible D gene is TRBD1 (5 bases). V was clipped by 8 bases and J by 3 bases, with 22 bases between them. Looked up from germline, CDR1 is SQVTM and CDR2 is ANQGSEA. The CDR3 totals 15 residues. The CDR3 bases are TGCAGCATTCGAGACAGTAACAAGCCCGACACTGAAGCTTTCTTT. This sequence encodes CSIRDSNKPDTEAFF. The complete variable domain, with remaining parts taken from reference TRBV29-1 and TRBJ1-1, reads SAVISQKPSRDICQRGTSLTIQCQVDSQVTMMFWYRQQPGQSLTLIATANQGSEATYESGFVIDKFPISRPNLTFSTLTVSNMSPEDSSIYLCSIRDSNKPDTEAFFGQGTRLTVV.

This sequence joins TRBV6-2 or TRBV6-3 and TRBJ2-1; a possible D gene is TRBD1 (6 bases). Germline-derived CDR1 and CDR2 are MNHEY and SVGEGT. Trimming left V 7 bases short and J 3 bases short, with 10 bases between. This CDR3 is built from 13 residues. DNA of the CDR3: TGTGCCAGCAACAGGGATAACTACAATGAGCAGTTCTTC. Amino acid sequence: CASNRDNYNEQFF.

As to this clonotype: A single base separates this from a much larger clone, so it may be a read error. The rearrangement links TRBV5-1 to TRBJ1-2, with D maybe TRBD1 (6 bases). Germline CDR1 is SGHRS and CDR2 is YFSETQ. This CDR3 is 13 amino acids long. Between the trimmed V and J ends, which lost 3 bases and 6 bases, there was a span of 12 bases. CDR3 DNA sequence: TGCGCCAGCAGCTGCGCAGGGGAGGATGGCTACACCTTC. Amino acid sequence: CASSCAGEDGYTF.

This clonotype appeared many times. This chain connects TRBV14 to TRBJ2-1; D is perhaps TRBD1 (5 bases). The V gene lost 2 bases and the J gene lost 6 bases, with 14 bases spanning the gap. The germline V gene has CDR1 SGHDN and CDR2 FVKESK. CDR3 length equals 15 residues. The CDR3 region has the DNA TGTGCCAGCAGCCAAAGCTCCAGGGAAGGCAATGAGCAGTTCTTC. This codes for CASSQSSREGNEQFF.

The table lists this clonotype with a few counts. V is TRBV20-1 and J is TRBJ2-1, with D perhaps matching TRBD1 (5 bases). This CDR3 has 14 residues. Per the germline V gene, CDR1 is DFQATT and CDR2 is SNEGSKA (reference sequence). With 2 bases removed from V and 2 bases from J, the gap between germline ends came to 10 bases. Written as DNA, the CDR3 is TGCAGTGCTAGAAAACAGGTCACCTACAATGAGCAGTTCTTC. Translation: CSARKQVTYNEQFF.

This clonotype was recorded at least ten times. The rearrangement joins TRBV10-2 to TRBJ2-5, with D possibly being TRBD1 or TRBD2 (5 bases each). The germline V gene has CDR1 WSHSY and CDR2 SAAADI. V was pared by 9 bases and J by 4 bases, with 21 bases between. The CDR3 has 15 amino acids. The CDR3 here is CASNPIGSGRETQYF. The CDR3 DNA is TGCGCCAGTAATCCAATCGGTTCGGGACGAGAGACCCAGTACTTC.

A few counts support this clonotype. This sequence joins TRBV6-5 and TRBJ1-4; D is uncertain. Trimming removed 2 bases at V and 6 bases at J, with 10 bases between. The CDR3 totals 14 residues. The germline V gene has CDR1 MNHEY and CDR2 SVGAGI. CDR3 nucleotide sequence: TGTGCCAGCAGTTACGGGAACAGCTATGAAAAACTGTTTTTT. Amino acid sequence: CASSYGNSYEKLFF.

At least ten counts were recorded for this clonotype. This sequence joins TRBV7-2 and TRBJ2-5; TRBD2 might be the D (6 bases). The CDR3 runs 14 residues. From germline, CDR1 is SGHTA and CDR2 FQGNSA. The V end lost 4 bases, the J end lost 4 bases, and 13 bases lay between the germline ends. The CDR3 region has the DNA TGTGCCAGCAGCTCCCGGGACTCAAGAGAGACCCAGTACTTC. It translates to CASSSRDSRETQYF.

This clonotype was seen more than once but under ten times. The chain uses TRBV6-6 and TRBJ2-5; D possibly corresponds to TRBD2 (5 bases). The CDR3 has 13 amino acids. V gave up 3 bases and J gave up 2 bases, with 7 bases separating them. Germline lookup yields CDR1 MNHNY and CDR2 SVGAGI (reference sequence). This CDR3 reads CASSYAGQETQYF. For the CDR3, the DNA is TGTGCCAGCAGTTATGCGGGTCAAGAGACCCAGTACTTC.

The chain is built from TRBV6-5 and TRBJ2-3; D is ambiguous. The V end lost 2 bases, the J end lost 4 bases, and 10 bases lay between the germline ends. The V gene's germline CDR1 is MNHEY and CDR2 SVGAGI. This CDR3 contains 14 residues. The DNA of the CDR3 is TGTGCCAGCAGTTACGGAAGGCTCGCAGATACGCAGTATTTT. Protein product: CASSYGRLADTQYF.

The table lists this clonotype with a few counts. The CDR3 nucleotides read TGTGCCAGCTCACCACCAATGAGTCCCGAGACCCAGTACTTC. Residues: CASSPPMSPETQYF. The rearrangement links TRBV18 to TRBJ2-5; unclear D gene. The CDR3 has 14 residues. V was clipped by 0 bases and J by 5 bases, with 10 bases between them. Per germline, CDR1 KGHSH and CDR2 LQKENI.

This clonotype appeared a single time. The rearrangement joins TRBV7-2 to TRBJ1-5; tentative D call: TRBD1 (6 bases). The V end was cut by 4 bases, the J end by 4 bases, with 11 bases between. CDR1 and CDR2 (germline): SGHTA, FQGNSA. The CDR3 runs to 14 residues. The CDR3, as DNA: TGTGCCAGCAGCTGGGGACAACCGAATCAGCCCCAGCATTTT. Amino acids: CASSWGQPNQPQHF.

This clonotype was picked up a small number of times. V usage is TRBV20-1 and J usage is TRBJ2-3; 8 bases are a match to TRBD2. V was clipped by 4 bases and J by 7 bases; unmatched bases: 7. This CDR3 is 13 amino acids long. The V gene's germline CDR1 is DFQATT and CDR2 SNEGSKA (reference sequence). The CDR3 DNA reads TGCAGTGCTAAGATAAGCGGGGGTAATACGCAGTATTTT. Amino acid sequence: CSAKISGGNTQYF.